This T cell receptor beta chain was sequenced in a study of shared clonotypes between healthy human individuals. About this clone itself: This sample also contains other DNA sequences that code for the same CDR3.

CD8 cells classed as naive were CD45RO-negative and positively selected for CCR7, excluding terminally differentiated effector memory CD45RA+ cells. Adult donors, all healthy and HIV-negative, had no recent acute infections or vaccinations. Genomic DNA of each subset was evenly split across several immunoSEQ plates. As originally analysed: Filtering of immunoSEQ junctional sequences could not match full-length read filtering. Assay used: immunoSEQ multiplex PCR; TCRdb lists only in-frame clones, some missing. V and J calls and clone size are those listed in that table; D and trimming were worked out from the DNA. The sample has some 2.1 million clones, just under 95% seen once. With 3 bases removed from V and 3 bases from J, the gap between germline ends came to 7 bases. The V gene's germline CDR1 is SGHDT and CDR2 YYEEEE. The CDR3 is made up of 12 amino acids.

V and J are TRBV5-6 and TRBJ2-7; a possible D gene is TRBD1 (5 bases). The sequenced sample was naive CD8+ T cells sorted from blood. This TCR was recovered from a man in his late teens or twenties in good health. The CDR3, as DNA: TGTGCCAGCAGCTGGGGCGTCTACGAGCAGTACTTC. Its translation is CASSWGVYEQYF. Looking up the rest from reference TRBV5-6 and TRBJ2-7 gives the full variable domain: DAGVTQSPTHLIKTRGQQVTLRCSPKSGHDTVSWYQQALGQGPQFIFQYYEEEERQRGNFPDRFSGHQFPNYSSELNVNALLLGDSALYLCASSWGVYEQYFGPGTRLTVT.